This TCR beta chain was observed in a study of cytomegalovirus exposure and HLA in healthy donors (dated by TCRdb to 2017 to 2019). Looking at the study overall: An earlier analysis of about 560 of the donors reported about 300 Gb of sequence data and 117 million unique TCR beta sequences obtained from about 179 million T cells. Rather than using new phenotypic data, the later analysis identified candidate immune exposures from TCR beta sequences and from how often those sequences occurred across donors. A later genetic analysis took genome-wide SNP genotypes for about 55% of the roughly 670 donors and used that subset as a discovery cohort. All discovery cohort repertoires had been generated on a single sequencing platform. The aim of the study was to test whether cataloging public T cell receptors could identify signatures of past pathogen exposure. A separate validation cohort of approximately 130 different subjects was used in addition to the roughly 640-subject first cohort. The study profiled the T cell repertoires of about 640 subjects by immunosequencing and related them to cytomegalovirus serostatus. An early release covering just under 650 HLA-typed donors comprised 250 to 350 gigabases of sequencing data and around 86 million unique TCR sequences. An earlier analysis of about 620 of the donors applied high-throughput TCR beta sequencing to assess whether each TCR beta V gene segment acted as functional or pseudogenic. To predict cytomegalovirus infection status, the study brought together high-throughput TCR immunosequencing, statistical association of individual TCRs with disease status, and machine learning. Of the approximately 400 genotyped donors, about 80% fell in the genetic ancestry cluster associated with self-reported Caucasian donors. HLA typing included class I and class II loci at four-digit resolution. Donor age, sex, ethnicity and CMV serostatus were compiled alongside the repertoire data. Across around 400 genotyped donors of the cohort, an average of about 240,000 unique TCR beta nucleotide sequences per donor were sequenced, and roughly a sixth of those sequences were non-productive. To study patterns of TCR occurrence, a later analysis re-analyzed previously published TCR beta repertoires from around 700 donors and added high-resolution HLA genotyping. Because of strong linkage in the cohort, roughly 5 DR-DQ haplotypes were treated as single units for association and clustering. The number of donors typed differed by locus, with 629-630 for A, B, C, DRB1 and DQB1, more than 500 for DQA1, nearly 610 for DPA1, and some 440 for DPB1.

General conclusions and limits of the study: In vitro tests confirmed that three of the cytomegalovirus-associated TCR beta chains recognize cytomegalovirus antigens. A further reported finding was that TCR beta sequences accurately predicted the HLA-A and HLA-B alleles for most subjects in the first cohort. Immune exposure information for the cohort was limited to CMV serostatus. The study listed 150 to 200 TCR beta chains as associated with cytomegalovirus. The presence/absence analyses assumed that sequencing depth was roughly uniform across donors, and that assumption may not be true. The authors suggested that the approach could potentially be generalized to other disease states and immunological phenotypes. A later analysis found that HLA-associated TCR beta chains were more clonally expanded and had lower generation probabilities than equally common non-associated chains. In a later genetic analysis, a missense DCLRE1C variant was associated with V-gene and J-gene trimming of TCR beta chains, and the association was replicated in an independent cohort. In a later analysis, most CMV-associated TCR beta chains were found to appear HLA-restricted, with HLA associations seemingly driven largely by CMV exposure. In an earlier analysis of under 600 of the donors, most TCR beta V segments were observed in productive rearrangements about 87% or about 30% of the time, broadly matching IMGT annotations. Because counts were too low, roughly 17 rarely observed V segments, including chromosome 9 orphons, were left out of the earlier analysis of approximately 580 of the donors. Some IMGT-functional V segments, including TRBV6-2 and TRBV6-3, could not be told apart with the 87-base-pair reads, so those segments were excluded. In both the original and validation cohorts, the classifier was reported to diagnose cytomegalovirus status with high specificity and sensitivity. In a later analysis, several top co-occurrence clusters were reported to appear linked to parvovirus B19, influenza, CMV and Epstein-Barr virus. Most TCR sequences were seen in very few donors, while some public TCRs were found in many individuals. A later analysis found that TCR association rates varied across HLA loci, with DRB1 alleles showing the most associated TCRs and HLA-C alleles the fewest. Specific HLA alleles were associated with over 15,000 TCR beta sequences at a false discovery rate of 0.05 in a later analysis. A cluster of highly shared sequence variants was judged likely to represent a technical artifact of the sequencing pipeline. HLA typing was unavailable for some donors at each locus, so association tests used only the typed subset. This cohort had only TCR beta chains sequenced, and the lack of alpha or paired-chain data limited which features could be detected. In a later genetic analysis, fewer N-insertions in productive TCRs were reported among donors in an Asian-associated ancestry cluster than the approximately 630-donor mean. Linkage disequilibrium might explain the correlated functional status among segregating V segments, but an unknown experimental factor could not be excluded. When HLA alleles, especially DR and DQ, strongly co-occurred, TCR associations were difficult to assign to individual alleles.

Library preparation was by the immunoSEQ multiplex PCR assay. For the multiplex PCR, a mixture combining 60 forward primers for TCR Vbeta segments and 13 reverse primers for TCR Jbeta segments was used. The CDR3 region of rearranged TCR beta genes was amplified from genomic DNA by a multiplex PCR assay. Amplified TCR beta libraries were sequenced as 87-base-pair reads on the Illumina HiSeq System. In the original analysis: A later analysis counted 75 million to 100 million unique TCR beta chains across the 550 to 800 repertoires, and around 9.9 million of these chains were shared by at least two donors. A nearest-neighbor algorithm error-corrected the raw reads and collapsed the reads into unique sequences, merging closely related sequences to remove PCR and sequencing errors. CDR3 sequences were aligned to IMGT reference sequences to assign V, D and J gene segments. For a sequence to be retained, a match of at least six nucleotides was required to both a V gene segment and a J gene segment. A rearrangement counted as productive if the CDR3 had no stop codons and remained in frame with V and J, and every other rearrangement counted as non-productive. CDR3 was defined according to IMGT convention as the region running from the second conserved V-encoded cysteine to the conserved J-encoded phenylalanine. In an earlier analysis of roughly 580 of the donors, sequences lacking an unambiguous match to a single V gene segment were excluded. In an earlier analysis of several hundred of the donors, V segments were called functional above 56.7% productive rearrangements and were called segregating when the between-donor standard deviation exceeded 5%. To diagnose cytomegalovirus status from the catalog of TCR beta chain sequences, a statistical classification framework was built. In a later analysis, V and J genes were assigned by comparing TCR nucleotide sequences against IMGT/GENE-DB human TR gene sequences. Using the TCRdist pipeline, a later analysis assigned CDR3 sequences along with most-parsimonious VDJ recombination scenarios. In a later analysis, every TCR beta chain was defined by the combination of its CDR3 amino acid sequence and its V-gene family, and reads without a unique V-gene family were dropped. As a way to deal with suspected cross-contamination and a sequencing artifact, a later analysis dropped roughly 620 nucleotide sequences that were highly shared and had low generation probability. In a later analysis, a clonal expansion index was calculated for each public chain from normalized within-repertoire ranks of inferred template counts. In a later analysis, generation probabilities were computed with a VDJ recombination model fitted to out-of-frame rearrangements, and the resulting probabilities were checked against IGoR. A later analysis scored TCR-TCR, TCR-HLA and TCR-CMV co-occurrence with hypergeometric tests, applying a repertoire-size bias correction to TCR pairs. False discovery rates were estimated in a later analysis by permuting HLA or CMV assignments 20 times. In a later analysis, co-occurring TCRs were grouped using DBSCAN, and TCRdist sequence similarity was added for clustering within HLA-allele-positive subsets. Repertoires with fewer than 30,000 or more than 120,000 public chains, plus five repertoires with anomalous nucleotide sharing, were excluded from co-occurrence clustering. TCRdb holds this immuneACCESS table with in-frame rearrangements only. Some clones are missing; in checked studies, unresolved V genes explain under half, and the rest has no known cause. V and J calls and clone size follow that table, whereas D and trimming were derived from the DNA. The sample yields more than 45,000 clones; 70% to 85% were counted once. 2.5% to 3.5% of the sample is taken by the ten largest.

There are 16 amino acids in the CDR3, from cysteine to phenylalanine inclusive. The read is trimmed to its CDR3 DNA, 48 bases read in frame from base 1. Trimming takes 5 bases off V and 0 bases off J; junction bases not matched to a gene: 6. Via the germline V gene, CDR1 is SGHNT and CDR2 YENEEA. With regard to this clone: Its cognate antigen has yet to be identified. Base-call qualities are not available, and no considerably larger clone is one nucleotide away.

The cohort consisted of 666 healthy bone marrow donors. At the time of sampling, all cohort members were nominally healthy, though unrecorded immune exposures were likely present. The donor tested CMV seronegative, placing the donor among the 352 seronegative members of the cohort. Every donor gave a peripheral blood sample, and the peripheral blood mononuclear cells from that sample were used for TCR beta sequencing. Genomic DNA was extracted from the blood cell samples with the Qiagen DNeasy Blood Extraction Kit. The sample was PBMCs. The sequence came from a man between 45 and 60 years old in good health and CMV-seronegative. In this chain, TRBV11-3 is recombined with TRBJ2-3; TRBD2 fits 9 bases in the junction. The bases are TGTGCCAGCAGCGGCTCTAGCGGGGTGAGCACAGATACGCAGTATTTT. Translation gives CASSGSSGVSTDTQYF.